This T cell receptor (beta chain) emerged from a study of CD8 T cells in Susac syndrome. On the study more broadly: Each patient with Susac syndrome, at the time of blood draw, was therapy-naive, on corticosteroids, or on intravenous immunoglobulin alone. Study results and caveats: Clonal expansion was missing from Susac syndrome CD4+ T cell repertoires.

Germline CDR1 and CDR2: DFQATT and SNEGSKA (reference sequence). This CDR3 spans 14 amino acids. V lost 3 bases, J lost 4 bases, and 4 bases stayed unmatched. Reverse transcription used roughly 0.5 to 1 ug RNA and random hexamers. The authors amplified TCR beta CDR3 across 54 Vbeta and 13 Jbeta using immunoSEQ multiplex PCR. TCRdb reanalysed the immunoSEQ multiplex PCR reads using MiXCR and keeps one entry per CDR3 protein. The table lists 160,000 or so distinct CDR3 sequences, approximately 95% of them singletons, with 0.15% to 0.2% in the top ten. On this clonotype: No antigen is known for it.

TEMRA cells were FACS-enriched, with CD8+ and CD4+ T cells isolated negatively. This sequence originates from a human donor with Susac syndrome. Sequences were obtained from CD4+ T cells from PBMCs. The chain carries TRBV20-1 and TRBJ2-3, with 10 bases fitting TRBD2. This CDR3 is CSARISGGSDTQYF. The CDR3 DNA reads TGCAGTGCTAGGATTAGCGGGGGGTCAGATACGCAGTATTTT.